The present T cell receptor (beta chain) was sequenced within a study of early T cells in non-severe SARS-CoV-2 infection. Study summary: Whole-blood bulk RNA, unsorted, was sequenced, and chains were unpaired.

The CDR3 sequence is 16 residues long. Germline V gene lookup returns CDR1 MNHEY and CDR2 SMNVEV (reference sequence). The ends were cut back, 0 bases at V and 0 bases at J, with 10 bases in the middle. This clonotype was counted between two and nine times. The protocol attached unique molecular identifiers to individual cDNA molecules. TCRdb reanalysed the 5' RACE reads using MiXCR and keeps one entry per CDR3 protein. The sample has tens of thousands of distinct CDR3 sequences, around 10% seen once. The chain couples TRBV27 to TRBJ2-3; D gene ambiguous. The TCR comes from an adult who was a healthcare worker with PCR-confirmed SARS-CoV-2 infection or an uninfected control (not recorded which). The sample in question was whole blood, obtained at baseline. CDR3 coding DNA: TGTGCCAGCAGTTTATCGGCAGATCCTAGCACAGATACGCAGTATTTT. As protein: CASSLSADPSTDTQYF.